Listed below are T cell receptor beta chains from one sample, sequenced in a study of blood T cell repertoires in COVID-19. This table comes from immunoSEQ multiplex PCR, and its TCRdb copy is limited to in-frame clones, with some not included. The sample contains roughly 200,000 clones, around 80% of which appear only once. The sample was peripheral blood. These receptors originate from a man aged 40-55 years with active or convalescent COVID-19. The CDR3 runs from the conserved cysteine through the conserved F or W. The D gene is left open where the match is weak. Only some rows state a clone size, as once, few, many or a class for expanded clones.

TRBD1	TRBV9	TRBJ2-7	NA	CASSPWDRGNEQYF	TGTGCCAGCAGCCCTTGGGACAGGGGCAACGAGCAGTACTTC
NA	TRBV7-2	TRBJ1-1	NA	CASSFGATYTEAFF	TGTGCCAGCAGCTTCGGTGCCACTTACACTGAAGCTTTCTTT
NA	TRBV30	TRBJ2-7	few	CAWEQANSYEQYF	TGTGCCTGGGAACAGGCCAACTCCTACGAGCAGTACTTC
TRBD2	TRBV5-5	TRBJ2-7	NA	CASSLVGPGGVHEQYF	TGTGCCAGCAGCTTGGTCGGTCCGGGAGGGGTCCACGAGCAGTACTTC
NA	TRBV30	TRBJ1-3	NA	CAWTDFSGNTIYF	TGTGCCTGGACCGACTTCTCTGGAAACACCATATATTTT
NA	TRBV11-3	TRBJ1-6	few	CASSLNLYNSPLHF	TGTGCCAGCAGCTTGAATCTATATAATTCACCCCTCCACTTT
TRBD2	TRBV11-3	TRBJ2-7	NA	CASSSVAGAGEYEQYF	TGTGCCAGCAGCTCCGTAGCGGGGGCCGGGGAGTACGAGCAGTACTTC
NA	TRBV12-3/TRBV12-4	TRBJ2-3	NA	CATRQDTDTQYF	TGTGCCACCAGACAGGACACAGATACGCAGTATTTT
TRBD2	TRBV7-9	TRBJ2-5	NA	CASSSSGSQETQYF	TGTGCCAGCAGCTCTAGCGGGAGCCAAGAGACCCAGTACTTC
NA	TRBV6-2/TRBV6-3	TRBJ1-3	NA	CASSSVGNTIYF	TGTGCCAGCAGTTCAGTGGGAAACACCATATATTTT
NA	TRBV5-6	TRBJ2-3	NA	CASSLVQAADTQYF	TGTGCCAGCAGCTTGGTCCAGGCTGCAGATACGCAGTATTTT
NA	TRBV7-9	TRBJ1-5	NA	CASSAWAQPQHF	TGTGCCAGCAGCGCGTGGGCCCAGCCCCAGCATTTT
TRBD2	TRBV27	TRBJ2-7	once	CASSESTHVAGEIYEQYF	TGTGCCAGCAGCGAATCCACACACGTAGCGGGGGAAATCTACGAGCAGTACTTC
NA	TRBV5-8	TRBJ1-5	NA	CASSFDWNNQPQHF	TGTGCCAGCAGCTTCGACTGGAACAATCAGCCCCAGCATTTT
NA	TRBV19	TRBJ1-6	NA	CASRAGGNSPLHF	TGTGCCAGTAGGGCCGGGGGTAATTCACCCCTCCACTTT
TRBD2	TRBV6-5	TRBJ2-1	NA	CASGLAGGPYNEQFF	TGTGCCAGCGGCCTAGCGGGGGGCCCCTACAATGAGCAGTTCTTC
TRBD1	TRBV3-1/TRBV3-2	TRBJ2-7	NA	CASSPSTGNYEQYF	TGTGCCAGCAGCCCTTCGACAGGGAACTACGAGCAGTACTTC
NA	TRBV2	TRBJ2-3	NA	CASSEELGRNTDTQYF	TGTGCCAGCAGTGAAGAACTAGGTAGGAACACAGATACGCAGTATTTT
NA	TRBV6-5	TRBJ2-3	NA	CASSYTEGGNTQYF	TGTGCCAGCAGTTACACCGAAGGGGGAAATACGCAGTATTTT
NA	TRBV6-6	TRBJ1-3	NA	CASSYPTGHSGNTIYF	TGTGCCAGCAGTTATCCGACAGGCCACTCTGGAAACACCATATATTTT
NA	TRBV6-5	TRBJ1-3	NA	CASRRAGSGNTIYF	TGTGCCAGCAGGCGGGCGGGCTCTGGAAACACCATATATTTT
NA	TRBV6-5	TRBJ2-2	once	CAKREGSWGGELFF	TGTGCCAAACGAGAGGGTAGCTGGGGCGGGGAGCTGTTTTTT
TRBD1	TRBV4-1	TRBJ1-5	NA	CASSQVTGGISNQPQHF	TGCGCCAGCAGCCAAGTGACAGGGGGAATATCCAATCAGCCCCAGCATTTT
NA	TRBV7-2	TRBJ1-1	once	CASSLALRGSSTEAFF	TGTGCCAGCAGCTTAGCGCTTCGGGGAAGTAGCACTGAAGCTTTCTTT